Below are 6 T cell receptor beta chains sequenced from a single sample in a study of cytomegalovirus exposure and HLA in healthy donors. PCR employed 60 Vbeta and 13 Jbeta primers. Only in-frame clones appear in the TCRdb table, and some are missing; sequencing was by immunoSEQ multiplex PCR. The sample holds some 160,000 clones, around 85% seen once. Input material: PBMCs. These receptors were obtained from a man aged 50-59 years in good health and CMV-seropositive.

CDR3 coding DNA: TGTGCCAGCAGTTTGCTAGCGGGGGTACTTGATACGCAGTATTTT. Translated, it gives CASSLLAGVLDTQYF. This sequence joins TRBV6-5 and TRBJ2-3; 10 bases align to TRBD2. The V gene end was trimmed by 4 bases and the J gene end by 6 bases; junction bases not matched to a gene: 7. This CDR3 is built from 15 residues. Germline CDR1 reads MNHEY; CDR2 reads SVGAGI.

This clone appeared a single time. CDR3 loop: CASSLGLAGNNEQFF. CDR3 bases: TGTGCCAGCAGCCTTGGACTAGCGGGGAACAATGAGCAGTTCTTC. The rearrangement links TRBV6-5 to TRBJ2-1; 12 bases map to TRBD2. Trimming took 6 bases from V and 5 from J; bases not matched to a gene: 5. Germline V CDR1 and CDR2: MNHEY, SVGAGI. The CDR3 has 15 residues.

This chain uses TRBV2 with TRBJ2-3, with 13 bases that match TRBD2. The CDR3 extends over 15 amino acids. From germline, CDR1 is SNHLY and CDR2 FYNNEI. J was trimmed by 4 bases and V by 6 bases; bases with no gene match: 4. In DNA, the CDR3 is TGTGCCAGCAGGATACTAGCGGGGGGGCCAGATACGCAGTATTTT. It codes for CASRILAGGPDTQYF.

The gene calls are TRBV30 and TRBJ2-1, with a tentative D call TRBD2 (6 bases). This CDR3 spans 15 amino acids. V was shortened by 2 bases and J by 8 bases, with 19 bases between the two germline ends. CDR1 and CDR2 from the germline V gene are GTSNPN and SVGIG (reference sequence). Written as DNA, the CDR3 is TGTGCCTGGAGTTACGGGACTTCGCCTTGGGATGAGCAGTTCTTC. Translation gives CAWSYGTSPWDEQFF.

This clone was counted a few times. The chain links TRBV6-1 to TRBJ2-3; D remains ambiguous. The germline V gene encodes CDR1 MNHNS and CDR2 SASEGT. Deletions cut 7 bases from V and 3 bases from J, with 14 bases between. This CDR3 is built from 14 residues. CDR3 amino acids: CASTTPAATDTQYF. CDR3 bases: TGTGCCAGCACCACCCCGGCGGCGACAGATACGCAGTATTTT.

J is TRBJ1-2 and V is TRBV29-1; 7 bases are shared with TRBD1. The germline V gene encodes CDR1 SQVTM and CDR2 ANQGSEA. The CDR3 consists of 12 residues. V shed 5 bases and J 8 bases; nucleotides not matched to a gene: 8. The CDR3 coding sequence is TGCAGCGTTAGTAAGGGGGCGTCGGGCTACACCTTC. Amino acids: CSVSKGASGYTF.